The 13 T cell receptor beta chains listed next were all sequenced from one sample in a study of cytomegalovirus exposure and HLA in healthy donors. The PCR employed 60 Vbeta primers together with 13 Jbeta primers. Method: immunoSEQ multiplex PCR; TCRdb's copy keeps in-frame clones and lacks some. The data contain some 120,000 clones, 65% to 80% of them singletons. The sample comprised PBMCs. Receptors originate from a man younger than 30 in good health and CMV-seropositive.

The CDR3 DNA follows: TGTGCCAGCAATGGACAGGGAAGTTTTGGCAATCAGCCCCAGCATTTT. Its translation is CASNGQGSFGNQPQHF. The chain recombines TRBV7-8 with TRBJ1-5, with TRBD1 matching over 8 bases. Germline CDR1 reads SGHVS; CDR2 reads FQNEAQ. The CDR3 sequence is 16 residues long. V was pared by 7 bases and J by 2 bases, with 10 bases of the junction left unmatched. Variable domain in full (rest from reference TRBV7-8 and TRBJ1-5): GAGVSQSPRYKVAKRGQDVALRCDPISGHVSLFWYQQALGQGPEFLTYFQNEAQLDKSGLPSDRFFAERPEGSVSTLKIQRTQQEDSAVYLCASNGQGSFGNQPQHFGDGTRLSIL.

The chain combines TRBV19 with TRBJ1-2, with TRBD1 identical over 7 bases. V was clipped by 4 bases and J by 6 bases; unmatched bases: 11. Germline assignment: CDR1 LNHDA and CDR2 SQIVND (reference sequence). This CDR3 has 15 residues. This CDR3 is CASSKPGQYEDGYTF. CDR3 DNA: TGTGCCAGTAGTAAACCGGGACAGTATGAGGATGGCTACACCTTC.

The V and J genes are TRBV4-1 and TRBJ2-4; D possibly corresponds to TRBD1 (6 bases). Per the germline V gene, CDR1 is MGHRA and CDR2 is YSYEKL. The CDR3 is made up of 13 amino acids. The germline V and J ends were trimmed by 1 base and 8 bases, with 9 bases remaining between them. The CDR3 loop reads CASSQVGAHIQYF. DNA for the CDR3: TGCGCCAGCAGCCAAGTGGGGGCTCACATTCAGTACTTC.

V and J are TRBV7-2 and TRBJ1-1, with TRBD1 matching over 9 bases. The V gene's germline CDR1 is SGHTA and CDR2 FQGNSA. The trim removed 5 bases at V and 4 bases at J, leaving 14 bases unmatched. The CDR3 spans 17 residues. CDR3 coding DNA: TGTGCCAGCAGCCACGGACAGGGGCATCCGCTAACCACTGAAGCTTTCTTT. It encodes CASSHGQGHPLTTEAFF.

The genes are TRBV19 and TRBJ2-5; D unresolved. There are 14 residues in the CDR3. Per germline, CDR1 LNHDA and CDR2 SQIVND (reference sequence). V shed 0 bases and J shed 4 bases, with 9 bases lying between them. CDR3 DNA sequence: TGTGCCAGTAGTATAGATAACCTCGGAGAGACCCAGTACTTC. Amino acid sequence: CASSIDNLGETQYF.

The chain combines TRBV6-6 with TRBJ1-4, with D uncertain. CDR1 is MNHNY, CDR2 SVGAGI, per germline (reference sequence). Deletions cut 3 bases from V and 8 bases from J, with 13 bases between. The CDR3 extends over 14 amino acids. CDR3 sequence reads: CASSYRGFREKLFF. CDR3 DNA: TGTGCCAGCAGTTATAGAGGGTTTCGCGAAAAACTGTTTTTT.

This chain uses TRBV28 with TRBJ2-3, with 13 nucleotides matching TRBD2. CDR3 size: 17 residues. Germline V gene sequence: CDR1 MDHEN, CDR2 SYDVKM. After removal of 1 base from V and 2 bases from J, the junction contained 3 bases not matched to a gene. CDR3 DNA sequence: TGTGCCAGCAGTTTATTCGGACTAGCGGGGGTCACAGATACGCAGTATTTT. As protein: CASSLFGLAGVTDTQYF.

Concerning this clone: The germline gene is not matched at one end of the junction; a read error may be the cause. V gene TRBV7-7 combines with J gene TRBJ2-3; 8 nucleotides match TRBD1. Germline assignment: CDR1 SSHAT and CDR2 FNYEAQ (reference sequence). This CDR3 has 18 residues. The CDR3 is CASSFPSDRGWSTDTQYF. As DNA, the CDR3 is TGTGCTAGCAGCTTCCCGAGCGACAGGGGTTGGAGCACAGATACGCAGTATTTT.

In the case of this clone: Germline and junction disagree at one end, which may indicate a read error. As DNA, the CDR3 is TGTGCCAGCAGTTGGACTAGCGGGAGGGCCTCCCACGAGCAGTACTTC. Its protein is CASSWTSGRASHEQYF. This rearrangement joins TRBV27 to TRBJ2-7, with 15 bases lining up with TRBD2. The germline CDR1 and CDR2 sequences are MNHEY and SMNVEV (reference sequence). CDR3 length: 16 residues.

This chain connects TRBV5-6 to TRBJ1-4, with D unresolved. Trimming shortened V by 4 bases and J by 6 bases, and 16 bases separated the two germline ends. The CDR3 runs 15 residues. CDR1 SGHDT and CDR2 YYEEEE come from the germline V gene. CDR3 in DNA: TGTGCCAGCAGCCCGGGGTCCGCAGGCGATGAAAAACTGTTTTTT. It translates to CASSPGSAGDEKLFF.

The chain combines TRBV29-1 with TRBJ2-1, with D possibly being TRBD1 (6 bases). From germline, CDR1 is SQVTM and CDR2 ANQGSEA. The CDR3 is 11 amino acids. Deletions cut 3 bases from V and 6 bases from J, with 6 bases between. The CDR3 here is CSVDRGNEQFF. CDR3 DNA: TGCAGCGTTGACAGGGGCAATGAGCAGTTCTTC.

The chain links TRBV5-1 to TRBJ2-7; unclear D gene. Germline assignment: CDR1 SGHRS and CDR2 YFSETQ. V gave up 0 bases and J gave up 3 bases, with 10 bases separating them. This CDR3 contains 14 residues. CDR3 bases: TGCGCCAGCAGCTTGGTTCTTGGCAGCTACGAGCAGTACTTC. Protein sequence: CASSLVLGSYEQYF.

In its sample, this clone was seen once. The chain is built from TRBV28 and TRBJ2-1; unclear D gene. The CDR3 is 12 amino acids. Trimming shortened V by 1 base and J by 9 bases, and 7 bases separated the two germline ends. Per germline, CDR1 MDHEN and CDR2 SYDVKM. The CDR3 here is CASSLYTGEQFF. The CDR3 DNA is TGTGCCAGCAGTTTATATACTGGTGAGCAGTTCTTC.